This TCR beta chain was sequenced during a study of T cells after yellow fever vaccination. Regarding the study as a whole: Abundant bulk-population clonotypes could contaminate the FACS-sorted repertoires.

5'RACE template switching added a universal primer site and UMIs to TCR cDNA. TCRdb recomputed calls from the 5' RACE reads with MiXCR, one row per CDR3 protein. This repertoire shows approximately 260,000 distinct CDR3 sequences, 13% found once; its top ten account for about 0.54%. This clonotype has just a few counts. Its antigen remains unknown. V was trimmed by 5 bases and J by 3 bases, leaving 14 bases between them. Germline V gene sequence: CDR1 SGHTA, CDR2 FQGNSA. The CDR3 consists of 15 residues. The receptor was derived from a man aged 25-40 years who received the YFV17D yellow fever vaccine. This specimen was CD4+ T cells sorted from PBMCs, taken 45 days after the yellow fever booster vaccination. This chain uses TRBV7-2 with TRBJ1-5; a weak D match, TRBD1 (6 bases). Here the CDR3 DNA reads TGTGCCAGCAGCCCGGCCGGACAGCCCAATCAGCCCCAGCATTTT. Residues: CASSPAGQPNQPQHF.